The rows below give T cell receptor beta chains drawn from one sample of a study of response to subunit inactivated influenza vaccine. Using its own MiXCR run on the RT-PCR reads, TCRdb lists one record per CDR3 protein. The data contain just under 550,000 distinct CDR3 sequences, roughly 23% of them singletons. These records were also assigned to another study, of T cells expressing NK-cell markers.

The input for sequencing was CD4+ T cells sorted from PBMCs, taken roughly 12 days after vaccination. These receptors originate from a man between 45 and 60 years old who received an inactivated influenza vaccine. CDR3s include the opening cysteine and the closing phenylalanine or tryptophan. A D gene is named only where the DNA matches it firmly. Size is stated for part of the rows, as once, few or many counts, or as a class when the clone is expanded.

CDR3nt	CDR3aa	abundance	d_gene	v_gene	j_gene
TGTGCCATCAGTCTCAGGACCTTTTCTGGAAACACCATATATTTT	CAISLRTFSGNTIYF	few	NA	TRBV10-3	TRBJ1-3
TGTGCCAGCACCTACAGGGAGACCCAGTACTTC	CASTYRETQYF	few	NA	TRBV15	TRBJ2-5
TGTGCCACCAGCCGTAGCGGGGGGGGCTCCTACGAGCAGTACTTC	CATSRSGGGSYEQYF	few	TRBD2	TRBV15	TRBJ2-7
TGTGCCAGCAGCTCCCGGACTGGGAGATTCTACAATGAGCAGTTCTTC	CASSSRTGRFYNEQFF	NA	NA	TRBV7-9	TRBJ2-1
TGTGCCAGCAGCTTTGGGCGGGGTCCGACCTACAATGAGCAGTTCTTC	CASSFGRGPTYNEQFF	few	NA	TRBV11-2	TRBJ2-1
TGCAGCGTTGAAGAGGGATCCCGTAGAACCCAGTACTTC	CSVEEGSRRTQYF	many	NA	TRBV29-1	TRBJ2-5
TGTGCCACCAGTGATTTGGGACGGGGGGGATACAATGAGCAGTTCTTC	CATSDLGRGGYNEQFF	NA	TRBD2	TRBV24-1	TRBJ2-1
TGTGCCAGCAGCCCCATGGGAGGGAGGGTAGAGACCCAGTACTTC	CASSPMGGRVETQYF	few	TRBD2	TRBV7-2	TRBJ2-5
TGTGCCAGCAGCCCCGGCGGTCAGGGTCCGTACGAGCAGTACTTC	CASSPGGQGPYEQYF	few	NA	TRBV7-2	TRBJ2-7
TGTGCCAGCAGACGTCAGGGGCGCCGTTATGGCTACACCTTC	CASRRQGRRYGYTF	NA	NA	TRBV6-2/TRBV6-3	TRBJ1-2
TGCGCCAGCAGCCAAGGAAGCGTGGGAGGGGAGACCCAGTACTTC	CASSQGSVGGETQYF	NA	TRBD2	TRBV4-3	TRBJ2-5
TGTGCCAGCAGCCCGGAGGGCCACAGAAATGAAAAACTGTTTTTT	CASSPEGHRNEKLFF	few	NA	TRBV7-9	TRBJ1-4
TGCGCCAGCAGCCAAGATTACGGGGTCACAGATACGCAGTATTTT	CASSQDYGVTDTQYF	NA	NA	TRBV4-1	TRBJ2-3
TGTGCCAGCAGCGTCCGACAGGGGTCGTACAATGAGCAGTTCTTC	CASSVRQGSYNEQFF	many	TRBD1	TRBV9	TRBJ2-1
TGCAGTGCTAGCGCTCGCGGAAGGGTCAATGAGCAGTTCTTC	CSASARGRVNEQFF	NA	NA	TRBV20-1	TRBJ2-1
TGTGCCAGCAGCCAAGGGGGGGCCAACGTCCTGACTTTC	CASSQGGANVLTF	NA	NA	TRBV7-3	TRBJ2-6
TGTGCCAGTGAGACAGATGTCGGCGATGAGCAGTTCTTC	CASETDVGDEQFF	many	NA	TRBV12-3/TRBV12-4	TRBJ2-1
TGCGCCAGCAGAAAAGAGTGGAGACAGGGCTACAATGAGCAGTTCTTC	CASRKEWRQGYNEQFF	NA	TRBD1	TRBV4-3	TRBJ2-1
TGTGCCAGCAGCCAATTCTGGCAGGGGCGGAAACTGTTTTTT	CASSQFWQGRKLFF	NA	NA	TRBV4-2	TRBJ1-4
TGTGCCAGCAGCTCGCCGGGACAGAGCTTGAGAGAGCAGTACTTC	CASSSPGQSLREQYF	NA	TRBD1	TRBV11-2	TRBJ2-7
TGTGCCACCGCCCCGGGACTAGCGGGTAACGAGCAGTACTTC	CATAPGLAGNEQYF	once	TRBD2	TRBV28	TRBJ2-7